The 25 T cell receptor beta chains below come from one sample, sequenced in a study of T-cell reconstitution after alpha-beta-depleted transplantation in children. The TCRbeta library incorporated unique molecular identifiers. TCRdb itself ran the PCR reads through MiXCR, one entry per CDR3 protein. The profile covers around 490,000 distinct CDR3 sequences, with about 10% appearing a single time and 14% taken by the ten largest. Sequencing used PBMCs, mostly from graft donor cells, obtained 180 days after TCRalphabeta/CD19-depleted stem cell transplant. The receptors originated from a female patient aged 2-10 years who had a stem cell transplant for aplastic anemia, so the T cells may come from the graft donor.

This clonotype was seen only a few times. The V call is TRBV29-1, the J call TRBJ2-7; 7 bases align to TRBD2. The CDR3 runs 17 residues. The ends lost 1 base at V and 3 bases at J; junction bases unmatched: 15. Germline assignment: CDR1 SQVTM and CDR2 ANQGSEA. The CDR3 nucleotides read TGCAGCGTTGAAGCTCGCGGGGAGGGCTCCTCTTACTACGAGCAGTACTTC. Its protein is CSVEARGEGSSYYEQYF.

The CDR3 sequence is CSARPGIGNEQFF. CDR3 bases: TGCAGTGCTCGTCCGGGGATAGGAAATGAGCAGTTCTTC. The rearrangement joins TRBV20-1 to TRBJ2-1, with D tentatively TRBD2 (5 bases). CDR1 and CDR2 from the germline V gene are DFQATT and SNEGSKA (reference sequence). V was pared by 5 bases and J by 7 bases, with 15 bases between. The CDR3 has 13 residues.

This clonotype has more than one count but fewer than ten. This chain links TRBV7-2 with TRBJ1-5, with a tentative D call TRBD1 (5 bases). Per the germline V gene, CDR1 is SGHTA and CDR2 is FQGNSA. V lost 4 bases and J lost 6, with 10 bases in between. There are 13 residues in the CDR3. CDR3 amino acids: CASSSQDSQPQHF. The DNA for the CDR3 is TGTGCCAGCAGCTCCCAAGACAGTCAGCCCCAGCATTTT.

The V and J genes are TRBV28 and TRBJ2-3; a possible D gene is TRBD1 (5 bases). The V end lost 4 bases, the J end lost 0 bases, and 14 bases lay between the germline ends. Germline V CDR1 and CDR2: MDHEN, SYDVKM. This CDR3 region has 16 residues. CDR3 loop: CASSSHRLGSTDTQYF. For the CDR3, the DNA is TGTGCCAGCAGTTCACACAGGCTAGGGAGCACAGATACGCAGTATTTT.

In its sample, this clonotype was seen many times. This chain links TRBV12-3 or TRBV12-4 with TRBJ2-1, with 9 positions matching TRBD2. V shed 3 bases, J shed 5 bases, and the junction held 5 bases outside the gene matches. This CDR3 comprises 15 residues. This CDR3 is CASSLRLAVHNEQFF. The CDR3, as DNA: TGTGCCAGCAGTTTGCGACTAGCGGTACACAATGAGCAGTTCTTC.

This chain links TRBV12-3 or TRBV12-4 with TRBJ2-6; D gene unclear. CDR3 length: 17 amino acids. With 3 bases removed from V and 0 bases from J, the gap between germline ends came to 12 bases. CDR3 DNA: TGTGCCAGCAGTTTTAACAGAAGGAGCTCTGGGGCCAACGTCCTGACTTTC. Its translation is CASSFNRRSSGANVLTF.

This clonotype was counted only a few times. The chain employs TRBV28 and TRBJ2-1, with 13 bases aligning to TRBD2. Germline assignment: CDR1 MDHEN and CDR2 SYDVKM. V lost 6 bases, J lost 7 bases, and 9 bases stayed unmatched. This CDR3 spans 16 amino acids. The CDR3 reads CASRYRTSGSINEQFF. The CDR3 nucleotides read TGTGCCAGCAGGTACCGGACTAGCGGGAGTATAAATGAGCAGTTCTTC.

This clonotype was seen only a few times. The chain employs TRBV7-2 and TRBJ1-3; D gene unclear. Trimming shortened V by 5 bases and J by 3 bases, and 20 bases separated the two germline ends. The CDR3 runs to 17 residues. The germline V gene encodes CDR1 SGHTA and CDR2 FQGNSA. CDR3 bases: TGTGCCAGCAGCCTTATTCGGACCGTATCCCGTGGAAACACCATATATTTT. Its translation is CASSLIRTVSRGNTIYF.

This clonotype occurred a few times. The rearrangement joins TRBV29-1 to TRBJ2-3; unclear D gene. The CDR3 runs 17 residues. Germline V gene sequence: CDR1 SQVTM, CDR2 ANQGSEA. The V end was cut by 1 base, the J end by 2 bases, with 19 bases between. In nucleotides, the CDR3 is TGCAGCGTTGAAGGTCCCCCGAGTGTTTTTTCCACAGATACGCAGTATTTT. Protein sequence: CSVEGPPSVFSTDTQYF.

This clonotype was counted at least ten times. The chain links TRBV5-1 to TRBJ1-1; no clear D gene. CDR1 and CDR2 from the germline V gene are SGHRS and YFSETQ. V lost 2 bases and J lost 5, with 13 bases in between. There are 14 residues in the CDR3. In DNA form, the CDR3 reads TGCGCCAGCAGCTTCCGGGAGGACCTTACTGAAGCTTTCTTT. Its protein product is CASSFREDLTEAFF.

This clonotype was picked up a small number of times. This rearrangement joins TRBV20-1 to TRBJ1-2; D gene unclear. The CDR3 contains 13 residues. Germline V CDR1 and CDR2: DFQATT, SNEGSKA (reference sequence). Between the trimmed V and J ends, which lost 6 bases and 4 bases, there was a span of 15 bases. In DNA form, the CDR3 reads TGCAGTGCCGCAACCTTCGATGGCTATGGCTACACCTTC. This sequence encodes CSAATFDGYGYTF.

At least ten counts were recorded for this clonotype. V and J are TRBV12-3 or TRBV12-4 and TRBJ2-2; a weak D match, TRBD2 (6 bases). The V end was cut by 3 bases, the J end by 6 bases, with 14 bases between. The length of the CDR3 is 15 residues. The CDR3 protein is CASSLVTSIAGELFF. DNA for the CDR3: TGTGCCAGCAGTTTGGTGACTAGTATTGCCGGGGAGCTGTTTTTT.

This clonotype was found a few times. The CDR3 spells CATSRTLAKGDEQYF. DNA of the CDR3: TGTGCCACCAGCAGAACCCTAGCGAAAGGGGACGAGCAGTACTTC. V gene TRBV15 combines with J gene TRBJ2-7; perhaps TRBD2 as D (6 bases). The CDR3 runs to 15 residues. Per germline, CDR1 LNHNV and CDR2 YYDKDF (reference sequence). V lost 2 bases and J lost 5, with 16 bases in between.

This clonotype was seen a handful of times. For the CDR3, the DNA is TGTGCCTTCGACCAACAGGGGAACACTGAAGCTTTCTTT. It encodes CAFDQQGNTEAFF. The chain has TRBV30 and TRBJ1-1, with D possibly being TRBD1 (6 bases). CDR1 GTSNPN and CDR2 SVGIG come from the germline V gene (reference sequence). Between the trimmed V and J ends, which lost 7 bases and 1 base, there was a span of 13 bases. This CDR3 has 13 amino acids.

The sample holds a few counts of this clonotype. In nucleotides, the CDR3 is TGCGCCAGCAGCATTTTAGGGCTATCAGAGACCCAGTACTTC. Translated: CASSILGLSETQYF. V gene TRBV5-1 combines with J gene TRBJ2-5; D gene unclear. The V gene's germline CDR1 is SGHRS and CDR2 YFSETQ. The CDR3 is made up of 14 amino acids. V lost 4 bases and J lost 4, with 14 bases in between. Variable domain in full (rest from reference TRBV5-1 and TRBJ2-5): KAGVTQTPRYLIKTRGQQVTLSCSPISGHRSVSWYQQTPGQGLQFLFEYFSETQRNKGNFPGRFSGRQFSNSRSEMNVSTLELGDSALYLCASSILGLSETQYFGPGTRLLVL.

This clonotype was seen many times. CDR3 in amino acids: CASSYSFDRGKHEQYF. The CDR3 coding sequence is TGTGCCAGCAGTTACTCTTTCGACAGGGGGAAACACGAGCAGTACTTC. V usage is TRBV6-2 or TRBV6-3 and J usage is TRBJ2-7; 9 bases agree with TRBD1. The ends lost 0 bases at V and 5 bases at J; junction bases unmatched: 8. CDR1 is MNHEY and CDR2 is SVGEGT in the germline V gene. This CDR3 is 16 amino acids long.

A few counts support this clonotype. The chain carries TRBV7-9 and TRBJ1-5, with D maybe TRBD1 (5 bases). CDR1 and CDR2 from the germline V gene are SEHNR and FQNEAQ (reference sequence). Between the trimmed V and J ends, which lost 3 bases and 1 base, there was a span of 16 bases. The CDR3 is 17 amino acids. The CDR3 is CASSLSRDFRSNQPQHF. The CDR3 coding sequence is TGTGCCAGCAGCTTGAGTCGGGACTTCAGGAGCAATCAGCCCCAGCATTTT.

The sample holds a few counts of this clonotype. The chain uses TRBV7-9 and TRBJ2-5, with D perhaps matching TRBD1 or TRBD2 (5 bases each). Germline CDR1 SEHNR, CDR2 FQNEAQ (reference sequence). V shed 5 bases and J shed 5 bases, with 21 bases lying between them. This CDR3 has 16 residues. Here the CDR3 reads CASSTPGTSLKETQYF. The CDR3 DNA reads TGTGCCAGCAGCACGCCCGGGACGTCGCTCAAGGAGACCCAGTACTTC.

The rearrangement joins TRBV19 to TRBJ2-1; D may be TRBD1 (6 bases). Trimming removed 7 bases from V and 4 bases from J, with 23 bases in between. This CDR3 has 17 residues. Germline V gene sequence: CDR1 LNHDA, CDR2 SQIVND (reference sequence). In nucleotides, the CDR3 is TGTGCCAGTAATCCCCAGGGGTCAGGGCTTACTTACAATGAGCAGTTCTTC. The encoded protein is CASNPQGSGLTYNEQFF.

The table lists this clonotype with many counts. The rearrangement joins TRBV15 to TRBJ2-7, with TRBD2 identical over 10 bases. Unmatched junction bases numbered 6, after V lost 0 bases and J lost 4 bases. The germline V gene has CDR1 LNHNV and CDR2 YYDKDF (reference sequence). CDR3 length equals 16 residues. The CDR3: CATSRDRASGSYEQYF. The CDR3 DNA reads TGTGCCACCAGCAGAGATCGGGCTAGCGGGAGTTACGAGCAGTACTTC.

This rearrangement joins TRBV7-2 to TRBJ1-1; TRBD1 is a possible D gene (6 bases). CDR1 SGHTA and CDR2 FQGNSA come from the germline V gene. V lost 5 bases to trimming and J lost 4 bases, with 14 bases between them. The CDR3 totals 14 residues. As DNA, the CDR3 is TGTGCCAGCAGCCGAACACAGGGCTTCACTGAAGCTTTCTTT. It codes for CASSRTQGFTEAFF.

The rearrangement links TRBV5-1 to TRBJ2-1; a possible D gene is TRBD2 (5 bases). Trimming cost V 4 bases and J 0 bases, with 14 bases left between them. The length of the CDR3 is 16 residues. Germline CDR1 reads SGHRS; CDR2 reads YFSETQ. The CDR3 DNA reads as TGCGCCAGCAGCCCTGGACTCCTGAGCTCCTACAATGAGCAGTTCTTC. It encodes CASSPGLLSSYNEQFF. Combining the CDR3 with reference TRBV5-1 and TRBJ2-1 gives the whole variable domain KAGVTQTPRYLIKTRGQQVTLSCSPISGHRSVSWYQQTPGQGLQFLFEYFSETQRNKGNFPGRFSGRQFSNSRSEMNVSTLELGDSALYLCASSPGLLSSYNEQFFGPGTRLTVL.

This clonotype came up a few times. CDR3 DNA: TGTGCCAGCTCCCTACCCGGGACAGGGCGAAATGAGCAGTTCTTC. Its translation: CASSLPGTGRNEQFF. The chain couples TRBV18 to TRBJ2-1; 9 bases are a match to TRBD1. V was clipped by 6 bases and J by 7 bases; unmatched bases: 10. Germline V CDR1 and CDR2: KGHSH, LQKENI. The CDR3 totals 15 residues.

CDR3 in DNA: TGTGCCAGCAGCTCCTCAGCGGGGCCCGGCCGGACGCAGTATTTT. It is translated as CASSSSAGPGRTQYF. The chain couples TRBV7-3 to TRBJ2-3; TRBD2 matches at 7 bases. The CDR3 loop spans 15 amino acids. The V gene's germline CDR1 is SGHTA and CDR2 FQGTGA. V gave up 4 bases and J gave up 9 bases; unmatched junction bases: 13.

The gene calls are TRBV29-1 and TRBJ2-7; the D gene is possibly TRBD1 (5 bases). The CDR3 extends over 14 amino acids. Germline V lookup: CDR1 SQVTM, CDR2 ANQGSEA. Trimming left V 4 bases short and J 1 base short, with 14 bases between. The CDR3: CSVALGVSSYEQYF. CDR3 DNA sequence: TGCAGCGTTGCTCTAGGGGTATCTTCCTACGAGCAGTACTTC.